These 19 T cell receptor beta chains came from one sample sequenced in a study of Ad26.COV2.S vaccination and SARS-CoV-2 variants (dated by TCRdb to 2020 to 2022). The time point label for this specimen denotes: individuals recovered from natural SARS-CoV-2 infection. The library was built by means of the immunoSEQ multiplex PCR assay. TCRdb obtained this table from immuneACCESS and retained in-frame rearrangements with V and J assigned. These tables miss some clones; where compared with another copy, unresolved V genes account for less than half of the shortfall, and the remainder is unexplained. In this sample the table shows around 86,000 clones, approximately 82% of which occur a single time. Clones ranked in the top ten supply about a sixth of the sample. This specimen consisted of peripheral blood, obtained after recovery from COVID-19. The receptors shown here come from a human donor who had recovered from COVID-19.

The V call is TRBV29-1, the J call TRBJ2-7; 7 bases agree with TRBD1. Losses at the gene ends were 4 bases for V and 3 bases for J; bases not matched to a gene: 6. Germline CDR1 SQVTM, CDR2 ANQGSEA. This CDR3 has 13 amino acids. DNA of the CDR3: TGCAGCGTTGGATCGGGGACAGTCTACGAGCAGTACTTC. Protein product: CSVGSGTVYEQYF.

The chain couples TRBV12-3 or TRBV12-4 to TRBJ1-3, with D unclear. V was shortened by 7 bases and J by 10 bases, with 11 bases between the two germline ends. This CDR3 contains 11 residues. The CDR3, as DNA: TGTGCCAGCACCACTGGAGGGACCATATATTTT. Amino acid sequence: CASTTGGTIYF.

The rearrangement joins TRBV29-1 to TRBJ2-1; D is possibly TRBD2 (5 bases). This CDR3 comprises 12 residues. V dropped 8 bases and J dropped 0 bases, with 8 bases sitting between them. Germline loops: CDR1 SQVTM, CDR2 ANQGSEA. The CDR3 sequence: CSTRSSYNEQFF. CDR3 nucleotide sequence: TGCAGCACTAGGAGCTCCTACAATGAGCAGTTCTTC.

The chain has TRBV6-6 and TRBJ2-7, with 7 positions matching TRBD2. The CDR3 is made up of 11 amino acids. Germline V CDR1 and CDR2: MNHNY, SVGAGI (reference sequence). V lost 8 bases, J lost 5 bases, and 3 bases stayed unmatched. The CDR3 DNA reads as TGTGCCAGCCGGGGGGTCAACGAGCAGTACTTC. Encoded protein: CASRGVNEQYF.

This clone was counted once. The chain carries TRBV7-2 and TRBJ1-6, with 7 bases identical to TRBD1. Germline V gene lookup returns CDR1 SGHTA and CDR2 FQGNSA. The trim removed 3 bases at V and 5 bases at J, leaving 1 base unmatched. The CDR3 is 14 residues long. The CDR3 DNA is TGTGCCAGCAGCTTGGGACAGAATAATTCACCCCTCCACTTT. It translates to CASSLGQNNSPLHF.

V gene TRBV5-1 combines with J gene TRBJ2-3, with a weak D call TRBD2 (6 bases). V lost 4 bases and J 0 bases, leaving 27 bases between the germline ends. This CDR3 is built from 20 residues. Germline values: CDR1 SGHRS, CDR2 YFSETQ. The CDR3 DNA is TGCGCCAGCAGCACGGGCGGGGTATTGGGGGACCTAATGAGCACAGATACGCAGTATTTT. Amino acids: CASSTGGVLGDLMSTDTQYF.

Note on this clone: The sample holds other DNA sequences that translate to the same CDR3. The chain employs TRBV7-2 and TRBJ2-6; D is possibly TRBD1 (6 bases). Germline V gene data show CDR1 as SGHTA and CDR2 as FQGNSA. The ends were cut back, 1 base at V and 0 bases at J, with 13 bases in the middle. The CDR3 contains 18 residues. The CDR3 DNA follows: TGTGCCAGCAGCTTAGTGGTTCAGGGGAGCTCTGGGGCCAACGTCCTGACTTTC. As protein: CASSLVVQGSSGANVLTF.

The genes are TRBV5-5 and TRBJ1-3, with 7 bases matching TRBD1. The CDR3 has 16 residues. From germline, CDR1 is SGHKS and CDR2 YYEKEE (reference sequence). The V gene end was trimmed by 1 base and the J gene end by 4 bases; junction bases not matched to a gene: 8. CDR3 bases: TGTGCCAGCAGCTTGCCGAGAACAGGGGACGGAAACACCATATATTTT. Residues: CASSLPRTGDGNTIYF.

Many counts were recorded for this clone. CDR3 nucleotide sequence: TGTGCCAGCAGTGAAGGAAAGGTTGACTCCTACGAGCAGTACTTC. Translating it yields CASSEGKVDSYEQYF. This chain connects TRBV25-1 to TRBJ2-7, with D uncertain. The CDR3 is 15 amino acids. V gave up 2 bases and J gave up 0 bases, with 11 bases separating them. CDR1 MGHDK and CDR2 SYGVNS come from the germline V gene.

This clone was picked up one time. The rearrangement joins TRBV25-1 to TRBJ1-2; 10 nucleotides match TRBD1. V shed 7 bases and J 1 base; nucleotides not matched to a gene: 3. CDR3 length: 14 amino acids. Germline CDR1 and CDR2: MGHDK and SYGVNS. CDR3 DNA sequence: TGTGCCAGCACGGGGACAGGGGTTAACTATGGCTACACCTTC. This gives the protein CASTGTGVNYGYTF.

On this clone: One end of the junction varies from germline; a read error may be responsible. CDR3 loop: CATRERTHNEQFF. For the CDR3, the DNA is TGTGCCACCCGTGAAAGGACCCACAATGAGCAGTTCTTC. The rearrangement uses TRBV24-1 and TRBJ2-1, with unresolved D. This CDR3 contains 13 residues. Germline values: CDR1 KGHDR, CDR2 SFDVKD.

The rearrangement links TRBV9 to TRBJ1-2; no clear D. The CDR3 spans 16 residues. Germline assignment: CDR1 SGDLS and CDR2 YYNGEE. Trimming stripped 0 bases from V and 5 bases from J, with 17 bases between. For the CDR3, the DNA is TGTGCCAGCAGCGTAGTAAAAGGTGAAGGGTTGTATGGCTACACCTTC. It translates to CASSVVKGEGLYGYTF.

The V and J genes are TRBV28 and TRBJ1-1; perhaps TRBD1 as D (5 bases). Germline values: CDR1 MDHEN, CDR2 SYDVKM. V was pared by 5 bases and J by 4 bases, with 20 bases between. The CDR3 spans 16 residues. The CDR3 is CASSPTTRGRGTEAFF. The CDR3 DNA sequence: TGTGCCAGCAGTCCTACTACCCGGGGCCGTGGCACTGAAGCTTTCTTT. Variable domain in full (rest from reference TRBV28 and TRBJ1-1): DVKVTQSSRYLVKRTGEKVFLECVQDMDHENMFWYRQDPGLGLRLIYFSYDVKMKEKGDIPEGYSVSREKKERFSLILESASTNQTSMYLCASSPTTRGRGTEAFFGQGTRLTVV.

CDR3 loop: CASSTLQGNYGYTF. In nucleotides, the CDR3 is TGTGCCAGTAGTACTCTACAGGGAAACTATGGCTACACCTTC. The V gene is TRBV19, the J gene TRBJ1-2, with D possibly being TRBD1 (6 bases). This CDR3 is built from 14 residues. Germline assignment: CDR1 LNHDA and CDR2 SQIVND (reference sequence). The V gene lost 4 bases and the J gene lost 2 bases, with 11 bases spanning the gap.

The rearrangement links TRBV4-2 to TRBJ2-1; D ambiguous. In germline, CDR1 is LGHNA, CDR2 YNFKEQ. This CDR3 comprises 16 residues. The V gene lost 1 base and the J gene lost 0 bases, with 10 bases spanning the gap. CDR3 DNA: TGTGCCAGCAGCCAAGTCGCGACATACTCCTACAATGAGCAGTTCTTC. This encodes CASSQVATYSYNEQFF.

Written as DNA, the CDR3 is TGTGCCAGTAGTATAAAAAGCTCCAATGAGCAGTTCTTC. Translating gives CASSIKSSNEQFF. The V call is TRBV19, the J call TRBJ2-1; D is unresolved. This CDR3 spans 13 amino acids. V lost 2 bases, J lost 6 bases, and 8 bases lay in between. Per germline, CDR1 LNHDA and CDR2 SQIVND (reference sequence).

A single count supports this clone. The rearrangement links TRBV10-3 to TRBJ1-3; no clear D gene. The CDR3 spans 13 residues. V was shortened by 0 bases and J by 6 bases, with 6 bases between the two germline ends. Germline assignment: CDR1 ENHRY and CDR2 SYGVKD. The CDR3, as DNA: TGTGCCATCAGTGAGTCGGCGGAAAACACCATATATTTT. This codes for CAISESAENTIYF.

This chain joins TRBV29-1 and TRBJ2-1; TRBD1 or TRBD2 may be the D gene (5 bases each). CDR3 length equals 16 residues. Trimming took 1 base from V and 0 from J, leaving 13 bases between them. Germline V gives CDR1 SQVTM, CDR2 ANQGSEA. CDR3 loop: CSVEGRGGGSYNEQFF. For the CDR3, the DNA is TGCAGCGTTGAAGGTAGGGGTGGGGGCTCCTACAATGAGCAGTTCTTC.

The chain employs TRBV7-8 and TRBJ2-2, with 8 bases fitting TRBD2. The CDR3 spans 17 residues. The germline V gene has CDR1 SGHVS and CDR2 FQNEAQ. The V segment lost 5 bases and the J segment 1 base; nucleotides outside the gene matches: 9. The CDR3 bases are TGTGCCAGCAGCCCCCATCGGGGGGGTCTGAACACCGGGGAGCTGTTTTTT. Translated: CASSPHRGGLNTGELFF. The full variable domain, its missing parts supplied by reference TRBV7-8 and TRBJ2-2, is GAGVSQSPRYKVAKRGQDVALRCDPISGHVSLFWYQQALGQGPEFLTYFQNEAQLDKSGLPSDRFFAERPEGSVSTLKIQRTQQEDSAVYLCASSPHRGGLNTGELFFGEGSRLTVL.